This T cell receptor (beta chain) was observed in a study of Ad26.COV2.S vaccination and SARS-CoV-2 variants. About the research overall: Participants got Ad26.COV2.S intramuscularly, once or twice 56 days apart. Regarding the study as a whole: The authors reported substantial breadth in spike-specific CD8+ and CD4+ T cell responses after vaccination.

Treatment described: over 15 received Ad26.COV2.S at low or high dose, single or two shots; about 5 received placebo; per-sample allocation not given. Samples came from day 63 after the first vaccine or placebo injection. What was given as vaccine was an Ad26 vector encoding Wuhan-strain SARS-CoV-2 spike. As regards this clone: The antigen remains undetermined.

The V gene end was trimmed by 0 bases and the J gene end by 3 bases; junction bases not matched to a gene: 3. Looked up from germline, CDR1 is MNHEY and CDR2 is SVGAGI. This CDR3 contains 16 residues. Data came from immunoSEQ multiplex PCR; TCRdb stores just in-frame clones and leaves some out. The sample carries approximately 460,000 clones, roughly 87% recorded once. The V gene is TRBV6-5, the J gene TRBJ2-7; 12 bases are a match to TRBD2. The clonotype was recovered from a person between 18 and 60 years old who received the Ad26.COV2.S COVID-19 vaccine or a placebo. Sample: peripheral blood, taken in a trial of Ad26.COV2.S vaccine versus placebo. The CDR3 DNA follows: TGTGCCAGCAGTTACTCGACTAGCGGGAGTAACTACGAGCAGTACTTC. Protein product: CASSYSTSGSNYEQYF.